The rows below give T cell receptor beta chains drawn from one sample of a study of tumor-infiltrating lymphocytes in primary liver carcinoma. TCRdb re-called the multiplex PCR reads with MiXCR, one entry per CDR3 protein. The repertoire holds about 84,000 distinct CDR3 sequences, with 72% as singletons. The sample taken for sequencing was liver tumor tissue from sampling region 1. The receptors were sampled from a man aged 35 to 55 with primary liver carcinoma and hepatitis B virus infection. The CDR3 runs from the conserved cysteine through the conserved F or W. The order of the fields is J gene, V gene, D gene, clone size, CDR3 DNA, CDR3 protein. D genes are given only for firm matches. Rows may omit the clone size; those that give it use once, few, many or a size class.

>TRBJ2-2|TRBV7-3|TRBD1|few
TGTGCCAGCAGTCCAGGGGGCGCAGACACCGGGGAGCTGTTTTTT
CASSPGGADTGELFF
>TRBJ1-4|TRBV6-6|NA|once
TGTGCCAGGACCTTTTCACATGAAATTGAAAAACTGTTTTTT
CARTFSHEIEKLFF
>TRBJ1-1|TRBV29-1|NA|NA
TGCAGCGTTGACAAGAGGCAAGGGGCTGGCACTGAAGCTTTCTTT
CSVDKRQGAGTEAFF
>TRBJ2-7|TRBV11-2|NA|NA
TGTGCCAGCAACCTGTCTGTGGGAATATCCTACGAGCAGTGCTTC
CASNLSVGISYEQCF
>TRBJ2-7|TRBV12-3/TRBV12-4|NA|few
TGTGCCAATAGTTTAGACCCTAGCTCCTACGAGCAGTACTTC
CANSLDPSSYEQYF
>TRBJ1-5|TRBV12-3/TRBV12-4|NA|NA
TGTGCCAGCAGCACGGGCCCAAGCAGTCAGCTCCAGCATTTT
CASSTGPSSQLQHF
>TRBJ2-1|TRBV6-1|NA|NA
TGTACCAGCAGTGAGGTGGGAGTCGATGAGCAGTTCTTC
CTSSEVGVDEQFF
>TRBJ2-7|TRBV29-1|NA|NA
TGCAGCGTTGCCCAAGGTAAAGGCTACGAGCAGTACTTC
CSVAQGKGYEQYF
>TRBJ1-4|TRBV12-3/TRBV12-4|NA|NA
TGTGCCAGTAGCGAATGGGATCAAAATGAAAAACTGTTTTTT
CASSEWDQNEKLFF
>TRBJ2-2|TRBV11-2|NA|NA
TGTGCCAGCAGCCTCGAGGCCGCGAACTCCGGGGAGCTGTTTTTT
CASSLEAANSGELFF
>TRBJ1-4|TRBV6-2/TRBV6-3|NA|NA
TGTGTCAGCAGCCGCGCAGCTCCAAGGTTTGAAAAACTGTTTTTT
CVSSRAAPRFEKLFF
>TRBJ2-5|TRBV4-2|TRBD2|NA
TGTGCCAGCAGTCAAGTAACTAGCGGGAGTAGAGAGGCCCAGTACTTC
CASSQVTSGSREAQYF
>TRBJ1-4|TRBV2|NA|NA
TGTGCCAGCAGTGCGTGTTGGGAAAAACTGTTTTTT
CASSACWEKLFF
>TRBJ2-7|TRBV10-3|NA|NA
TGTGCCATTATGAGGACAGAATATTACGAGCACTACTTC
CAIMRTEYYEHYF
>TRBJ2-5|TRBV12-5|TRBD2|many
TGTGCTAGTGGTTTGCTTTCGGGAGGAGGTCTGGAGACCCAGTACTTC
CASGLLSGGGLETQYF
>TRBJ2-7|TRBV20-1|TRBD2|NA
TGCGGCCTCAGAGGACTAGCGGGGAACGAGCAGTACTTC
CGLRGLAGNEQYF
>TRBJ2-2|TRBV11-3|NA|few
TGTGCCAGCAGCTTAGGGGGTACCCGGGAGCTGTTTTTT
CASSLGGTRELFF
>TRBJ2-1|TRBV11-1|TRBD2|once
TGTGCAAGCACCCTGGGACTAGCGGGAGAAGTTGACAATGAGCACTTCTTC
CASTLGLAGEVDNEHFF
>TRBJ2-7|TRBV2|NA|NA
TGTGCCAGCAGTGGGGCCGGGACCGCACCCTACGAGCAGTACTTC
CASSGAGTAPYEQYF
>TRBJ2-7|TRBV7-9|NA|many
TGTGCCAGCAGCTCGACAGCTCAGGACGAGCAGTACTTC
CASSSTAQDEQYF
>TRBJ2-3|TRBV4-2|NA|NA
TGTGCCAGCAGCCAAGATGAGGGAGTGGTAGGGGTAGATACGCAGTATTTT
CASSQDEGVVGVDTQYF
>TRBJ2-7|TRBV5-1|TRBD2|many
TGCGCCAGCAGCCCCGGGGGGGTTGGATACGAGCAGTACTTC
CASSPGGVGYEQYF
>TRBJ2-1|TRBV7-8|NA|many
TGTGCCAGCAGCCCCCAGGGGCCAGGAGGATACAATGAGCAGTTCTTC
CASSPQGPGGYNEQFF
>TRBJ2-1|TRBV6-5|NA|NA
TGTGTCAGCAAGACTACAAGTGTGGGTTACAATGAGCAGTTCTTC
CVSKTTSVGYNEQFF
>TRBJ1-5|TRBV5-6|NA|NA
TGTGCCAACGGCTTGGGGGGCAGGCAGCCCCAGCATTTT
CANGLGGRQPQHF
>TRBJ2-5|TRBV29-1|TRBD2|NA
TGCAGCATTTGGGCGGCGGGAGTGGACCAGGAGACCCAGTACTTC
CSIWAAGVDQETQYF
>TRBJ2-7|TRBV28|TRBD1|NA
TGTGCCAGCAGGCCACAAAGGGGGCAACCTTACGAGCAGTATTTC
CASRPQRGQPYEQYF
>TRBJ2-1|TRBV20-1|NA|few
TGCAGTGCTAGAGTCCAGTCGACAAGTCGCTCCTACAATGAGCAGTTCTTC
CSARVQSTSRSYNEQFF
>TRBJ1-1|TRBV4-2|NA|NA
TGTGCGAACAGCCAAGAATTCAGGAACACTGAAGCTTTCTTT
CANSQEFRNTEAFF
>TRBJ2-5|TRBV29-1|NA|NA
TGCATCGTTGAGGGGAGGCTGGCGGGAGGATCAAGGGGGCAAGAGGCCCAGTACTTC
CIVEGRLAGGSRGQEAQYF
>TRBJ2-1|TRBV7-3|NA|many
TGTGCCAGCAGCTTAACTAGCGACCTCTACAATGAGCAGTTCTTC
CASSLTSDLYNEQFF
>TRBJ2-2|TRBV7-9|NA|NA
TGTGCCAGCAGCTTAAAGGGGCGGAACACCGGGGGGCTGTTTTTT
CASSLKGRNTGGLFF
>TRBJ1-1|TRBV29-1|NA|NA
TGCAGCGTTGCCAGGCAGGAGACTGAAGATTTCTTT
CSVARQETEDFF
>TRBJ2-1|TRBV11-2|NA|NA
TGTGCCAGCATTTCAGCTGGCCCTGGGAATGAGCGGTTCTTC
CASISAGPGNERFF
>TRBJ2-6|TRBV24-1|NA|NA
TGTGCCAGCTCCTTCGGGCCGCCTACTGGGGCCAACGTCCTGACTTTC
CASSFGPPTGANVLTF
>TRBJ2-3|TRBV28|TRBD1|NA
TGCGCCAGCAGTTTATGGACAGGTATTAGCACAGATACGCAGTATTTT
CASSLWTGISTDTQYF
>TRBJ1-4|TRBV6-5|TRBD1|NA
TGTGGCAGTAGAACAGGGGGCGGCGATGAAAAACTGTTTTTT
CGSRTGGGDEKLFF
>TRBJ1-1|TRBV6-4|TRBD1|many
TGTGCCAGCGCGGACAGGGAGAACACTGAAGCTTTCTTT
CASADRENTEAFF
>TRBJ2-2|TRBV5-1|NA|NA
TGCGCCAGCAGTTTTCAGGGAGCCGGGGAGCTGTTTTTT
CASSFQGAGELFF
>TRBJ1-2|TRBV14|NA|NA
TGTCCCAGCAGCCAAGTGGGGTTCCTTAACTATGGCTACGCCTTC
CPSSQVGFLNYGYAF
>TRBJ2-1|TRBV29-1|TRBD2|NA
TGCAGCGTCACTAGCGGGAGGATGAATGAGCAGTTCTTC
CSVTSGRMNEQFF
>TRBJ2-3|TRBV12-3/TRBV12-4|NA|NA
TGTGTCAGCAGTTTCCGGGTTAGAACAGATACGCAGTATTTT
CVSSFRVRTDTQYF
>TRBJ2-1|TRBV11-2|NA|NA
TGTGACAACAGCCTAGTCGGGAATGAGCAGTTCTTC
CDNSLVGNEQFF
>TRBJ2-3|TRBV7-8|TRBD2|NA
TGTGCCAGCGGTGTAGCGGGGCCAAATACGCAGTATTTT
CASGVAGPNTQYF
>TRBJ2-7|TRBV11-2|NA|once
TGTGCCAGCAGCACGGTGCCGGGTCCGGACTACGAGCAGTACTTC
CASSTVPGPDYEQYF
>TRBJ2-5|TRBV1|NA|few
TGCACCAGCAGCCCCCCGCAAGGGGCTCAAGAGACCCATTACTTC
CTSSPPQGAQETHYF
>TRBJ2-7|TRBV6-6|TRBD2|NA
TGTGCCAACAGCTCCCGGTCACTAACCGGACTAGACGAGCAGTACTTC
CANSSRSLTGLDEQYF
>TRBJ2-2|TRBV4-1|TRBD2|NA
TGCGCCAGCAGCCAACGGGGGGGACTAGCGGGATGGATCACCGGGGAGCTGTCTTTT
CASSQRGGLAGWITGELSF
>TRBJ2-3|TRBV4-1|NA|NA
TGCGCCGGTAACCCAGAGGCGGGGATAAGCACAGATACGCAGTATTTT
CAGNPEAGISTDTQYF
>TRBJ2-1|TRBV29-1|NA|many
TGCAGCGTTGAATCCTACAATGAGCAGTTCTTC
CSVESYNEQFF
>TRBJ2-1|TRBV29-1|TRBD1|NA
TGCATCGTTATTAAACAGGGGAATGAGCAGTTCTTC
CIVIKQGNEQFF
>TRBJ2-2|TRBV7-2|NA|NA
TGTGCCTGCAGCTTAGTCCGGATAGGGGAGTTGTTTTTT
CACSLVRIGELFF
>TRBJ1-1|TRBV11-2|TRBD1|medium-sized
TGTGCCAGCAGTTCAATGCAGGGGGCGAACACTGAAGCTTTCTTT
CASSSMQGANTEAFF
>TRBJ2-7|TRBV4-1|TRBD2|NA
TGCGCCAGCAGCCATATTAGCGGGAGGACCTGCGAGCAGTACTTC
CASSHISGRTCEQYF
>TRBJ2-7|TRBV21-1|NA|many
TGTGCCAGCAAACAGGGGAAAGGGGCCCACGAGCAGTACTTC
CASKQGKGAHEQYF
>TRBJ1-1|TRBV10-3|NA|many
TGTGCCATCAGTGAGGACGGGGGGCCCGATGAAGCTTTCTTT
CAISEDGGPDEAFF
>TRBJ2-5|TRBV4-2|NA|NA
TGTGCCAGCAGCCATGAAGAGACCCAGTATTTC
CASSHEETQYF
>TRBJ2-2|TRBV4-2|TRBD1|NA
TGTACCAACAGGACAGGGGCGGGCGGGGAGCTGTTTTTT
CTNRTGAGGELFF
>TRBJ2-5|TRBV25-1|NA|NA
TGTGCCAGCAGTGAAGGGTTGGTGACAGACCAAGAGACCGAGTACTTC
CASSEGLVTDQETEYF